Each of the 32 T cell receptor beta chains below was sequenced from the same sample in a study of blood T cell repertoires in COVID-19. Data came from immunoSEQ multiplex PCR; TCRdb stores just in-frame clones and leaves some out. The sample gives around 250,000 clones, 75% to 90% of which show up once; around 1.8% is in the top ten. Sample: PBMCs or T cells enriched from blood (not recorded which). These receptor sequences come from a woman aged 45-65 years who had recovered from COVID-19.

This clone has a handful of counts. The rearrangement uses TRBV20-1 and TRBJ2-7; possible D gene TRBD2, 5 bases. Germline assignment: CDR1 DFQATT and CDR2 SNEGSKA (reference sequence). The CDR3 has 11 amino acids. Trimming removed 3 bases from V and 6 bases from J, with 9 bases in between. CDR3 residues: CSARASLEQYF. The CDR3 DNA sequence: TGCAGTGCTAGGGCTAGCCTCGAGCAGTACTTC.

The gene calls are TRBV19 and TRBJ1-1; D perhaps matches TRBD1 (5 bases). The V end lost 3 bases, the J end lost 1 base, and 6 bases lay between the germline ends. Per the germline V gene, CDR1 is LNHDA and CDR2 is SQIVND (reference sequence). The CDR3 consists of 13 residues. Written as DNA, the CDR3 is TGTGCCAGTAGTATTGGACAGAACACTGAAGCTTTCTTT. Protein sequence: CASSIGQNTEAFF.

The chain couples TRBV5-1 to TRBJ2-1; TRBD1 aligns across 9 bases. The germline V gene encodes CDR1 SGHRS and CDR2 YFSETQ. With V trimmed by 0 bases and J by 7 bases, 8 bases remained unmatched. The CDR3 covers 16 residues. In nucleotides, the CDR3 is TGCGCCAGCAGCTTGGCCGCCGGGACAGGGCTTAATGAGCAGTTCTTC. It yields the protein CASSLAAGTGLNEQFF.

V and J are TRBV4-1 and TRBJ2-1; D possibly corresponds to TRBD2 (6 bases). The V end was cut by 2 bases, the J end by 0 bases, with 20 bases between. Germline CDR1 and CDR2: MGHRA and YSYEKL. CDR3 length equals 19 residues. The CDR3 nucleotides are TGCGCCAGCAGCCAACAGTTCCGGGGGAGCGACCCCTCCTACAATGAGCAGTTCTTC. Residues: CASSQQFRGSDPSYNEQFF.

The chain has TRBV19 and TRBJ1-5; D is ambiguous. This CDR3 spans 16 amino acids. Germline V gene data show CDR1 as LNHDA and CDR2 as SQIVND (reference sequence). V lost 1 base and J 9 bases, leaving 19 bases between the germline ends. CDR3 sequence: CASSIGGVARVGPQHF. The CDR3 DNA is TGTGCCAGTAGTATAGGTGGAGTGGCGCGTGTCGGGCCCCAGCATTTT.

V usage is TRBV4-2 and J usage is TRBJ2-7, with TRBD2 matching 12 bases. Germline values: CDR1 LGHNA, CDR2 YNFKEQ. J was trimmed by 5 bases and V by 6 bases; bases with no gene match: 2. The CDR3 spans 13 residues. CDR3: CASRTSGSDEQYF. CDR3 sequence (DNA): TGTGCCAGCAGGACTAGCGGGAGCGACGAGCAGTACTTC.

V and J are TRBV7-9 and TRBJ2-2; D remains ambiguous. From germline, CDR1 is SEHNR and CDR2 FQNEAQ (reference sequence). V was cut by 5 bases and J by 8 bases, with 9 bases left in between. The CDR3 length is 12 residues. The CDR3 DNA is TGTGCCAGCAGCCTATGGAGTGGGGAGCTGTTTTTT. Protein: CASSLWSGELFF. The full variable domain, its missing parts supplied by reference TRBV7-9 and TRBJ2-2, is DTGVSQNPRHKITKRGQNVTFRCDPISEHNRLYWYRQTLGQGPEFLTYFQNEAQLEKSRLLSDRFSAERPKGSFSTLEIQRTEQGDSAMYLCASSLWSGELFFGEGSRLTVL.

J is TRBJ2-1 and V is TRBV30; 8 bases agree with TRBD2. The CDR3 has 14 residues. CDR1 is GTSNPN, CDR2 SVGIG, per germline (reference sequence). V dropped 1 base and J dropped 7; count of bases not matched to a gene: 6. The CDR3 nucleotides read TGTGCCTGGAGTGGAGGACTAGCCCTTAATGAGCAGTTCTTC. This sequence encodes CAWSGGLALNEQFF.

The chain links TRBV4-2 to TRBJ1-1; D is ambiguous. Germline CDR1 is LGHNA and CDR2 is YNFKEQ. V lost 0 bases and J lost 0, with 8 bases in between. The length of the CDR3 is 15 residues. The CDR3 spells CASSQDWSVNTEAFF. The CDR3 DNA sequence: TGTGCCAGCAGCCAAGATTGGTCAGTGAACACTGAAGCTTTCTTT.

This clone has a handful of counts. The gene calls are TRBV10-3 and TRBJ1-1; 10 bases line up with TRBD1. Trimming took 7 bases from V and 5 from J; bases not matched to a gene: 7. CDR1 is ENHRY, CDR2 SYGVKD, per germline. This CDR3 has 14 amino acids. CDR3 nucleotide sequence: TGTGCCATCAACGACAGGGGGCCGGGGACTGAAGCTTTCTTT. Its translation is CAINDRGPGTEAFF.

The chain recombines TRBV5-4 with TRBJ2-7; 13 bases map to TRBD2. CDR3 size: 15 residues. Trimming at V came to 3 bases and at J to 6 bases, leaving 6 bases not matched to a gene. From germline, CDR1 is SGHNT and CDR2 YYREEE (reference sequence). The CDR3 nucleotides read TGTGCCAGCAGCTACCGACTAGCGGGAGGACTCGAGCAGTACTTC. Protein sequence: CASSYRLAGGLEQYF.

The chain recombines TRBV10-1 with TRBJ1-1, with D possibly matching TRBD1 (6 bases). CDR1 is WNHNN and CDR2 is SYGVQD in the germline V gene (reference sequence). V was trimmed by 6 bases and J by 5 bases, leaving 13 bases between them. This CDR3 comprises 13 residues. CDR3 sequence: CASRQGRITEAFF. CDR3 nucleotides: TGCGCCAGCAGACAGGGAAGGATTACTGAAGCTTTCTTT.

The chain employs TRBV7-9 and TRBJ1-5, with a weak D call TRBD1 (5 bases). Germline CDR1 SEHNR, CDR2 FQNEAQ (reference sequence). Deletions cut 5 bases from V and 4 bases from J, with 9 bases between. The CDR3 consists of 13 residues. The CDR3 spells CASSTDNNQPQHF. The DNA of the CDR3 is TGTGCCAGCAGCACGGACAATAATCAGCCCCAGCATTTT. The variable domain in full, completed from reference TRBV7-9 and TRBJ1-5, reads DTGVSQNPRHKITKRGQNVTFRCDPISEHNRLYWYRQTLGQGPEFLTYFQNEAQLEKSRLLSDRFSAERPKGSFSTLEIQRTEQGDSAMYLCASSTDNNQPQHFGDGTRLSIL.

This clone was observed a single time. V gene TRBV7-9 combines with J gene TRBJ2-1; TRBD1 might be the D (6 bases). Trimming took off 4 bases at V and 9 bases at J, with 19 bases between the two ends. This CDR3 spans 15 amino acids. Looked up from germline, CDR1 is SEHNR and CDR2 is FQNEAQ (reference sequence). CDR3 loop: CASSSGFSGVGEQFF. The CDR3 DNA follows: TGTGCCAGCAGCTCCGGGTTTTCAGGGGTTGGTGAGCAGTTCTTC.

This clone was counted once. V gene TRBV7-9 combines with J gene TRBJ1-1; D is possibly TRBD1 (5 bases). The CDR3 contains 13 residues. V was clipped by 5 bases and J by 1 base, with 8 bases between them. CDR1 is SEHNR and CDR2 is FQNEAQ in the germline V gene (reference sequence). The CDR3 sequence: CASSDQGNTEAFF. The CDR3 coding sequence is TGTGCCAGCAGCGACCAGGGGAACACTGAAGCTTTCTTT.

The chain links TRBV6-4 to TRBJ1-2; 9 bases line up with TRBD1. With V trimmed by 5 bases and J by 8 bases, 9 bases remained unmatched. Germline loops: CDR1 MRHNA, CDR2 SNTAGT. This CDR3 has 14 residues. CDR3 sequence reads: CASSLQGAGGGYTF. The CDR3 DNA reads as TGTGCCAGCAGTTTACAGGGGGCGGGAGGCGGCTACACCTTC.

The chain joins TRBV6-5 to TRBJ1-6, with a possible D match to TRBD1 (5 bases). There are 15 residues in the CDR3. Trimming stripped 7 bases from V and 9 bases from J, with 19 bases between. Germline V lookup: CDR1 MNHEY, CDR2 SVGAGI. The CDR3 region is CASKTGREGPSPLHF. The CDR3 DNA follows: TGTGCCAGCAAAACAGGACGAGAAGGGCCTTCACCCCTCCACTTT.

This chain uses TRBV2 with TRBJ2-3; a possible D gene is TRBD2 (6 bases). The germline CDR1 and CDR2 sequences are SNHLY and FYNNEI. V was clipped by 5 bases and J by 4 bases, with 13 bases between them. The CDR3 has 14 amino acids. DNA for the CDR3: TGTGCCAGCAGTATACGCGGGGCCGCAGATACGCAGTATTTT. It is translated as CASSIRGAADTQYF. Based on the CDR3 plus reference TRBV2 and TRBJ2-3, the full variable domain is EPEVTQTPSHQVTQMGQEVILRCVPISNHLYFYWYRQILGQKVEFLVSFYNNEISEKSEIFDDQFSVERPDGSNFTLKIRSTKLEDSAMYFCASSIRGAADTQYFGPGTRLTVL.

This clone was counted a single time. V gene TRBV6-5 combines with J gene TRBJ1-4; TRBD1 matches at 7 bases. CDR3 size: 16 residues. The germline V gene has CDR1 MNHEY and CDR2 SVGAGI. J was trimmed by 3 bases and V by 1 base; bases with no gene match: 5. This CDR3 is CASSYYLDRANEKLFF. CDR3 DNA sequence: TGTGCCAGCAGTTACTACCTAGACAGGGCTAATGAAAAACTGTTTTTT.

This chain joins TRBV3-1 (or the pseudogene TRBV3-2) and TRBJ1-5, with TRBD1 as a possible D gene (5 bases). The CDR3 is 14 residues long. Germline CDR1 reads LGHDT; CDR2 reads YNNKEL (reference sequence). V was trimmed by 4 bases and J by 3 bases, leaving 10 bases between them. The CDR3 region has the DNA TGTGCCAGCAGCCCTACAGGTTCCAATCAGCCCCAGCATTTT. Its translation is CASSPTGSNQPQHF.

Note on this clone: The sample contains more than one DNA sequence encoding this CDR3. V and J are TRBV27 and TRBJ2-1; 8 positions match TRBD2. Germline loops: CDR1 MNHEY, CDR2 SMNVEV (reference sequence). This CDR3 spans 14 amino acids. The ends lost 9 bases at V and 0 bases at J; junction bases unmatched: 4. The CDR3 region has the DNA TGTGCCAGTCGGAGCGGGAGCTCCTACAATGAGCAGTTCTTC. Translating gives CASRSGSSYNEQFF.

The chain carries TRBV28 and TRBJ1-6; unclear D gene. Looked up from germline, CDR1 is MDHEN and CDR2 is SYDVKM. Trimming left V 6 bases short and J 2 bases short, with 11 bases between. This CDR3 has 15 residues. The CDR3 here is CASSLDTAYNSPLHF. CDR3 nucleotides: TGTGCCAGCAGCCTTGACACCGCCTATAATTCACCCCTCCACTTT.

The chain carries TRBV6-5 and TRBJ2-3; D possibly corresponds to TRBD2 (6 bases). Germline V gene sequence: CDR1 MNHEY, CDR2 SVGAGI. The V gene lost 7 bases and the J gene lost 0 bases, with 14 bases spanning the gap. This CDR3 contains 15 residues. The CDR3 coding sequence is TGTGCCAGCACCGAGGGAGGACATAGCACAGATACGCAGTATTTT. Protein: CASTEGGHSTDTQYF.

The V gene is TRBV10-2, the J gene TRBJ2-7, with 8 bases that match TRBD2. J was trimmed by 2 bases and V by 5 bases; bases with no gene match: 2. Germline V gene sequence: CDR1 WSHSY, CDR2 SAAADI. The CDR3 extends over 13 amino acids. CDR3 nucleotide sequence: TGCGCCAGCAGTTTAGCGGGGCCCTACGAGCAGTACTTC. It yields the protein CASSLAGPYEQYF.

This clone was found once. The chain is built from TRBV9 and TRBJ2-5, with 9 bases identical to TRBD1. Germline trimming cut 3 bases from V and 3 bases from J; bases unmatched to any gene: 3. Germline V CDR1 and CDR2: SGDLS, YYNGEE. This CDR3 region has 14 residues. The DNA for the CDR3 is TGTGCCAGCAGCGCCAGGACAGGGGAAGAGACCCAGTACTTC. It yields the protein CASSARTGEETQYF.

This chain connects TRBV9 to TRBJ2-5, with 9 nucleotides matching TRBD2. Germline V CDR1 and CDR2: SGDLS, YYNGEE. There are 19 residues in the CDR3. V lost 4 bases and J lost 4; bases outside the gene matches: 20. The CDR3 spells CASSPQGSVAGELGETQYF. CDR3 DNA sequence: TGTGCCAGCAGCCCACAAGGGTCGGTAGCGGGAGAGTTGGGAGAGACCCAGTACTTC.

This rearrangement joins TRBV28 to TRBJ1-1; D is undetermined. The CDR3 contains 17 residues. The ends were cut back, 5 bases at V and 1 base at J, with 20 bases in the middle. Germline CDR1 reads MDHEN; CDR2 reads SYDVKM. The CDR3: CASSPVGVILKNTEAFF. As DNA, the CDR3 is TGTGCCAGCAGTCCGGTCGGGGTGATCCTAAAGAACACTGAAGCTTTCTTT.

The V and J genes are TRBV6-1 and TRBJ1-3, with 8 nucleotides matching TRBD1. The CDR3 runs 17 residues. With V trimmed by 3 bases and J by 3 bases, 10 bases remained unmatched. Per the germline V gene, CDR1 is MNHNS and CDR2 is SASEGT. The CDR3 loop is CASSEFKTGVGGNTIYF. Written as DNA, the CDR3 is TGTGCCAGCAGTGAGTTTAAGACAGGGGTCGGTGGAAACACCATATATTTT.

The chain carries TRBV24-1 and TRBJ2-7; TRBD1 aligns across 7 bases. The CDR3 has 14 amino acids. From germline, CDR1 is KGHDR and CDR2 SFDVKD. V shed 3 bases, J shed 6 bases, and the junction held 7 bases outside the gene matches. CDR3 protein: CATSDRGGWGEQYF. DNA for the CDR3: TGTGCCACCAGTGATCGAGGGGGCTGGGGCGAGCAGTACTTC.

This chain links TRBV11-2 with TRBJ2-1, with 7 bases that match TRBD1. CDR3 length: 14 amino acids. Germline V CDR1 and CDR2: SGHAT, FQNNGV. V shed 2 bases, J shed 3 bases, and the junction held 1 base outside the gene matches. CDR3 nucleotides: TGTGCCAGCAGCTTAACAGGGGTCTACAATGAGCAGTTCTTC. Its translation is CASSLTGVYNEQFF.

The V gene is TRBV3-1 (or the pseudogene TRBV3-2), the J gene TRBJ1-6; D uncertain. The CDR3 totals 16 residues. Germline V gene sequence: CDR1 LGHDT, CDR2 YNNKEL (reference sequence). Trimming pared 1 base from V and 0 bases from J, leaving 7 bases between. CDR3 in DNA: TGTGCCAGCAGCCAAGGTGGCCTCTCCTATAATTCACCCCTCCACTTT. It encodes CASSQGGLSYNSPLHF.

The chain is built from TRBV5-6 and TRBJ1-1, with a tentative D call TRBD1 (6 bases). Germline loops: CDR1 SGHDT, CDR2 YYEEEE. This CDR3 contains 15 residues. Trimming left V 0 bases short and J 4 bases short, with 13 bases between. The CDR3 nucleotides read TGTGCCAGCAGCTTGGATACAGGGTATGCCACTGAAGCTTTCTTT. Encoded protein: CASSLDTGYATEAFF.